The 4 T cell receptor beta chains given below trace back to one sample, sequenced in a study of blood T cell repertoires in COVID-19. Generated by immunoSEQ multiplex PCR, the TCRdb table keeps only in-frame clones and is missing some. The sample has 450,000 to 500,000 clones; approximately 90% are singletons. Sample: PBMCs or T cells enriched from blood (not recorded which). These receptors originate from a woman aged 60 to 75 who had recovered from COVID-19.

This chain connects TRBV13 to TRBJ2-2; TRBD1 aligns across 8 bases. Germline trimming cut 6 bases from V and 5 bases from J; bases unmatched to any gene: 5. Germline V CDR1 and CDR2: PRHDT, FYEKMQ (reference sequence). The CDR3 has 14 amino acids. The CDR3 sequence is CASSQGAQTGELFF. DNA of the CDR3: TGTGCCAGCAGTCAGGGGGCCCAAACCGGGGAGCTGTTTTTT.

The chain employs TRBV25-1 and TRBJ1-6, with D uncertain. Germline CDR1 is MGHDK and CDR2 is SYGVNS. The CDR3 covers 15 residues. Trimming took off 6 bases at V and 0 bases at J, with 9 bases between the two ends. Here the CDR3 DNA reads TGTGCCAGCAGAGCTAGAAGCTCCTATAATTCACCCCTCCACTTT. As protein: CASRARSSYNSPLHF. The variable domain in full, completed from reference TRBV25-1 and TRBJ1-6, reads EADIYQTPRYLVIGTGKKITLECSQTMGHDKMYWYQQDPGMELHLIHYSYGVNSTEKGDLSSESTVSRIRTEHFPLTLESARPSHTSQYLCASRARSSYNSPLHFGNGTRLTVT.

This chain joins TRBV2 and TRBJ1-5; D unclear. The CDR3 has 12 residues. Per germline, CDR1 SNHLY and CDR2 FYNNEI. Trimming left V 5 bases short and J 4 bases short, with 6 bases between. The CDR3 region has the DNA TGTGCCAGCAGTAAGACAAATCAGCCCCAGCATTTT. It yields the protein CASSKTNQPQHF.

The chain employs TRBV27 and TRBJ1-4, with 8 bases lining up with TRBD1. This CDR3 region has 17 residues. Germline lookup yields CDR1 MNHEY and CDR2 SMNVEV (reference sequence). The ends lost 1 base at V and 5 bases at J; junction bases unmatched: 9. The CDR3 DNA sequence: TGTGCCAGCAGTTTATTTCCTCGAAGACAGGGGAATGAAAAACTGTTTTTT. This gives the protein CASSLFPRRQGNEKLFF.